The clone carrying this T cell receptor beta chain turned up a few times. What it binds is not known. The sample belongs to a study of identical twins. Points from the study as a whole: Insertion counts were lower in abundant cord blood beta clonotypes, a trend that memory repertoires did not show. The models systematically underestimated how much out-of-frame TCR alpha was shared in monozygotic twins. Analyses of zero insertions could, in part, be confounded by invariant MAIT and iNKT cells. For out-of-frame alpha sequences shared by twins, low generation probability was in excess.

The ends were cut back, 5 bases at V and 7 bases at J, with 10 bases in the middle. From germline, CDR1 is LGHNT and CDR2 FRNRAP. The CDR3 totals 12 residues. TCRdb independently ran MiXCR on the 5' RACE reads; one entry per CDR3 protein. The sample contains about 700,000 distinct CDR3 sequences, over 5% of which appear only once. The sequenced sample was naive T cells sorted from blood. This sequence joins TRBV12-5 and TRBJ2-3, with D hard to call. The clonotype was recovered from a young man in good health. CDR3 nucleotide sequence: TGTGCTAGTGGTCCCCAGGCTTATACGCAGTATTTT. Its protein product is CASGPQAYTQYF.